The 7 T cell receptor beta chains given below trace back to one sample, sequenced in a study of cytomegalovirus exposure and HLA in healthy donors. It was with 60 Vbeta and 13 Jbeta primers that the PCR ran. Libraries were prepared by immunoSEQ multiplex PCR; TCRdb keeps only in-frame clonotypes and omits some of them. The sample includes 60,000 to 80,000 clones. Sequencing was done on a sample of PBMCs. The receptors stem from a boy aged 5-17 years in good health and CMV-seronegative.

As to this clone: The same CDR3 also results from other DNA sequences found in this sample. This chain joins TRBV5-1 and TRBJ1-1, with TRBD1 matching 9 bases. Germline trimming cut 0 bases from V and 4 bases from J; bases unmatched to any gene: 4. Germline V CDR1 and CDR2: SGHRS, YFSETQ. The CDR3 has 15 amino acids. CDR3 sequence reads: CASSLEQGALTEAFF. The CDR3 DNA sequence: TGCGCCAGCAGCTTGGAACAGGGGGCGCTCACTGAAGCTTTCTTT.

V is TRBV7-3 and J is TRBJ2-3; 11 nucleotides agree with TRBD2. This CDR3 is 16 amino acids long. Trimming at V came to 1 base and at J to 4 bases, leaving 4 bases not matched to a gene. Germline V gene lookup returns CDR1 SGHTA and CDR2 FQGTGA. Written as DNA, the CDR3 is TGTGCCAGCAGCTTAAGTAGCGGGGGGGTGCCAGATACGCAGTATTTT. This translates into CASSLSSGGVPDTQYF.

The genes are TRBV7-8 and TRBJ1-2; 12 bases align to TRBD1. Germline CDR1 SGHVS, CDR2 FQNEAQ. V was clipped by 5 bases and J by 5 bases; unmatched bases: 9. The CDR3 extends over 16 amino acids. CDR3 coding DNA: TGTGCCAGCAGCCCACAGGGACAGGGGGCGAGGTATGGCTACACCTTC. The encoded protein is CASSPQGQGARYGYTF.

The rearrangement joins TRBV20-1 to TRBJ1-3; weak D call: TRBD1 (5 bases). The V end lost 4 bases, the J end lost 6 bases, and 7 bases lay between the germline ends. The CDR3 has 11 amino acids. Germline V CDR1 and CDR2: DFQATT, SNEGSKA (reference sequence). DNA of the CDR3: TGCAGTGCTACACAGGAAAACACCATATATTTT. Translated, it gives CSATQENTIYF.

This chain uses TRBV7-2 with TRBJ2-7, with 10 bases aligning to TRBD2. CDR1 and CDR2 (germline): SGHTA, FQGNSA. V dropped 4 bases and J dropped 2; count of bases not matched to a gene: 5. The CDR3 totals 15 residues. CDR3 sequence reads: CASSSIAGGAYEQYF. The CDR3 DNA reads as TGTGCCAGCAGCTCGATAGCGGGAGGCGCCTACGAGCAGTACTTC.

The V gene is TRBV28, the J gene TRBJ1-2; no clear D gene. Germline assignment: CDR1 MDHEN and CDR2 SYDVKM. V gave up 6 bases and J gave up 5 bases, with 16 bases separating them. The CDR3 spans 14 residues. The CDR3 is CASRFPGYGYGYTF. The CDR3 DNA sequence: TGTGCCAGCAGGTTCCCGGGGTATGGGTATGGCTACACCTTC.

V usage is TRBV18 and J usage is TRBJ1-5; D unresolved. The CDR3 loop spans 15 amino acids. From germline, CDR1 is KGHSH and CDR2 LQKENI. Trimming stripped 6 bases from V and 1 base from J, with 13 bases between. The CDR3 region is CASSPGGLSNQPQHF. The CDR3, as DNA: TGTGCCAGCTCCCCTGGAGGTTTAAGCAATCAGCCCCAGCATTTT.